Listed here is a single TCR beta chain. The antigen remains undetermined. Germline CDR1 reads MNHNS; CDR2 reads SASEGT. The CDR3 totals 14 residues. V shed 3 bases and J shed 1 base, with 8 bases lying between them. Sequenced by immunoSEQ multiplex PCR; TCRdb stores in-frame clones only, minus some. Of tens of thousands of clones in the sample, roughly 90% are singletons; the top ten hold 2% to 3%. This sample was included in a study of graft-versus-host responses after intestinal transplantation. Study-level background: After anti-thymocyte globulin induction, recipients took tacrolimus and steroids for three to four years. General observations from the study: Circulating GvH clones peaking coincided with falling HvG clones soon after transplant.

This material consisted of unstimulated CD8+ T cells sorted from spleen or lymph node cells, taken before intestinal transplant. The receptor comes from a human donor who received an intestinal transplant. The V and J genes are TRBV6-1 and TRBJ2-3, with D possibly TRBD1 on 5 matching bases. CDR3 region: CASSDWGGTDTQYF. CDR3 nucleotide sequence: TGTGCCAGCAGTGACTGGGGCGGCACAGATACGCAGTATTTT.